The 28 T cell receptor beta chains below all came from one sample that was sequenced in a study of T cell repertoires in cytomegalovirus infection. In TCRdb, the reads were re-called with MiXCR into one record per CDR3 protein. This sample has roughly 310,000 distinct CDR3 sequences, with almost 30% found just once. Their antigens remain unidentified. This specimen consisted of cultured PBMCs, obtained from culture after CMV antigen stimulation. Receptors were obtained from a human donor in good health (CMV status not recorded). Some clones in this sample may be carry-over from other donors' samples.

About this clonotype: Germline and junction disagree at one end, which may indicate a read error. CDR3 sequence: CASSPTSGRDNEQFF. The CDR3 bases are TGTGCCAGCAGCCCCACTAGCGGGAGGGACAATGAGCAGTTCTTC. The rearrangement joins TRBV4-1 to TRBJ2-1; TRBD2 matches 13 bases. The CDR3 extends over 15 amino acids. Germline V gene lookup returns CDR1 MGHRA and CDR2 YSYEKL.

This clonotype turned up a few times. The chain carries TRBV6-1 and TRBJ2-7, with 7 bases that match TRBD1. The CDR3 spans 15 residues. The V gene end was trimmed by 5 bases and the J gene end by 3 bases; junction bases not matched to a gene: 10. The germline gives CDR1 MNHNS, CDR2 SASEGT. The CDR3, as DNA: TGTGCCAGCAGTCTTAACCGGGACAGCCTCTACGAGCAGTACTTC. Protein: CASSLNRDSLYEQYF.

The chain employs TRBV7-3 and TRBJ2-1, with 8 bases identical to TRBD2. CDR3 size: 15 residues. The V gene's germline CDR1 is SGHTA and CDR2 FQGTGA. The V segment lost 5 bases and the J segment 3 bases; nucleotides outside the gene matches: 6. CDR3 sequence reads: CASSRGGGSYNEQFF. In nucleotides, the CDR3 is TGTGCCAGCAGCCGGGGGGGAGGTAGCTACAATGAGCAGTTCTTC.

The V call is TRBV2, the J call TRBJ2-1, with a tentative D call TRBD1 (6 bases). The CDR3 consists of 12 residues. Germline loops: CDR1 SNHLY, CDR2 FYNNEI. Trimming removed 5 bases from V and 10 bases from J, with 12 bases in between. CDR3 in amino acids: CASSLDSQEQFF. Here the CDR3 DNA reads TGTGCCAGCAGTTTGGACAGCCAGGAGCAGTTCTTC.

The chain links TRBV7-3 to TRBJ2-1; possible D gene TRBD2, 5 bases. This CDR3 is 14 amino acids long. Germline CDR1 SGHTA, CDR2 FQGTGA. Trimming removed 3 bases at V and 9 bases at J, with 15 bases between. The CDR3 DNA sequence: TGTGCCAGCAGCTTGGAACCGGCTAGCTCTGAGCAGTTCTTC. Translated, it gives CASSLEPASSEQFF.

The chain combines TRBV2 with TRBJ1-1; D not resolved. V was clipped by 3 bases and J by 0 bases, with 8 bases between them. This CDR3 contains 14 residues. Germline CDR1 reads SNHLY; CDR2 reads FYNNEI. The CDR3 DNA is TGTGCCAGCAGTGAGCCCAGCCTGAACACTGAAGCTTTCTTT. Residues: CASSEPSLNTEAFF.

The chain has TRBV12-3 or TRBV12-4 and TRBJ1-1; TRBD1 might be the D (6 bases). The CDR3 is 13 residues long. Trimming removed 6 bases from V and 6 bases from J, with 14 bases in between. The chain's CDR3 is CASRIQGGAEAFF. The DNA for the CDR3 is TGTGCCAGCAGGATACAGGGAGGCGCTGAAGCTTTCTTT.

The rearrangement links TRBV19 to TRBJ2-2, with D tentatively TRBD1 or TRBD2 (5 bases each). The V gene lost 8 bases and the J gene lost 1 base, with 14 bases spanning the gap. The CDR3 is made up of 15 amino acids. CDR1 is LNHDA and CDR2 is SQIVND in the germline V gene (reference sequence). The CDR3 sequence: CASRGLRENTGELFF. The DNA for the CDR3 is TGTGCCAGTCGGGGCCTCCGAGAGAACACCGGGGAGCTGTTTTTT.

The chain employs TRBV10-3 and TRBJ2-1; 11 bases are a match to TRBD1. The V gene end was trimmed by 10 bases and the J gene end by 0 bases; junction bases not matched to a gene: 8. There are 16 residues in the CDR3. Germline V gene lookup returns CDR1 ENHRY and CDR2 SYGVKD. In DNA, the CDR3 is TGTGCCACCAGGGGGGACAGGGGGGACTCCTACAATGAGCAGTTCTTC. It yields the protein CATRGDRGDSYNEQFF.

The chain combines TRBV18 with TRBJ2-2, with D possibly TRBD1 on 5 matching bases. V was shortened by 2 bases and J by 7 bases, with 17 bases between the two germline ends. The CDR3 length is 16 residues. Germline CDR1 is KGHSH and CDR2 is LQKENI. CDR3 region: CASSPYRGHLDGELFF. DNA for the CDR3: TGTGCCAGCTCACCATACCGAGGACACTTGGACGGGGAGCTGTTTTTT.

The chain carries TRBV20-1 and TRBJ2-3; 9 bases are shared with TRBD2. The germline CDR1 and CDR2 sequences are DFQATT and SNEGSKA (reference sequence). V gave up 0 bases and J gave up 5 bases; unmatched junction bases: 12. This CDR3 spans 17 amino acids. The CDR3 region is CSARDPWAAGGVDTQYF. DNA of the CDR3: TGCAGTGCTAGAGATCCCTGGGCAGCGGGGGGAGTAGATACGCAGTATTTT.

The chain joins TRBV27 to TRBJ1-2; D ambiguous. The ends were cut back, 3 bases at V and 4 bases at J, with 9 bases in the middle. There are 13 residues in the CDR3. Germline CDR1 MNHEY, CDR2 SMNVEV (reference sequence). The CDR3 DNA sequence: TGTGCCAGCAGTTTCCTAGAGGCCTATGGCTACACCTTC. It encodes CASSFLEAYGYTF.

This clonotype was recorded only once. The chain couples TRBV20-1 to TRBJ2-5, with 9 bases aligning to TRBD2. The CDR3 totals 17 residues. Per the germline V gene, CDR1 is DFQATT and CDR2 is SNEGSKA (reference sequence). V shed 6 bases and J 1 base; nucleotides not matched to a gene: 15. The CDR3 bases are TGCAGTGCAAAGGTGGTAGCGGGAGACAAAATCCAAGAGACCCAGTACTTC. Amino acid sequence: CSAKVVAGDKIQETQYF.

This clonotype showed up just a few times. J is TRBJ2-1 and V is TRBV20-1; 12 bases match TRBD2. Per germline, CDR1 DFQATT and CDR2 SNEGSKA (reference sequence). The CDR3 consists of 19 residues. V dropped 1 base and J dropped 6; count of bases not matched to a gene: 16. The CDR3 coding sequence is TGCAGTGCTAGAGGCCGACTAGCGGGAGAGAACCGAGGTTTCAATGAGCAGTTCTTC. Protein sequence: CSARGRLAGENRGFNEQFF.

The rearrangement links TRBV7-8 to TRBJ1-3; D possibly corresponds to TRBD1 (6 bases). Trimming took 2 bases from V and 0 from J, leaving 11 bases between them. The CDR3 covers 16 residues. The germline gives CDR1 SGHVS, CDR2 FQNEAQ. CDR3 protein: CASSLMGHISGNTIYF. In DNA, the CDR3 is TGTGCCAGCAGCTTAATGGGACATATCTCTGGAAACACCATATATTTT.

The chain joins TRBV19 to TRBJ1-5; D gene ambiguous. Trimming took off 7 bases at V and 5 bases at J, with 12 bases between the two ends. Germline values: CDR1 LNHDA, CDR2 SQIVND (reference sequence). The CDR3 is made up of 13 amino acids. CDR3 bases: TGTGCCAGTACCCGGGAAGGATATCAGCCCCAGCATTTT. Its protein is CASTREGYQPQHF.

The chain couples TRBV30 to TRBJ2-3; 12 positions match TRBD2. The ends lost 6 bases at V and 0 bases at J; junction bases unmatched: 4. The CDR3 loop spans 15 amino acids. Germline V gene lookup returns CDR1 GTSNPN and CDR2 SVGIG (reference sequence). The CDR3: CACLGLAGSTDTQYF. In DNA form, the CDR3 reads TGTGCCTGCCTTGGACTAGCGGGGAGCACAGATACGCAGTATTTT.

This clonotype was detected ten times or more. This sequence joins TRBV10-3 and TRBJ2-1; no clear D. The CDR3 sequence is 13 residues long. Germline-derived CDR1 and CDR2 are ENHRY and SYGVKD. The germline V and J ends were trimmed by 2 bases and 5 bases, with 7 bases remaining between them. CDR3 DNA: TGTGCCATCAGTGAGCCTAAGAACAATGAGCAGTTCTTC. This codes for CAISEPKNNEQFF.

The J gene is TRBJ2-7, the V gene TRBV28, with 7 bases lining up with TRBD1. The CDR3 is 12 amino acids. Germline V gene data show CDR1 as MDHEN and CDR2 as SYDVKM. V lost 4 bases and J lost 5; bases outside the gene matches: 2. In DNA, the CDR3 is TGTGCCAGCAGTTCGACAGGGAACGAGCAGTACTTC. Translated, it gives CASSSTGNEQYF.

This clonotype has more than one count but fewer than ten. The chain combines TRBV10-3 with TRBJ1-5; TRBD1 matches at 8 bases. CDR1 is ENHRY, CDR2 SYGVKD, per germline. With 9 bases clipped from V and 2 bases from J, the junction kept 6 bases outside the gene matches. The CDR3 runs to 14 residues. CDR3 DNA sequence: TGTGCCATTCAATCAGGGGGCCGCAATCAGCCCCAGCATTTT. This translates into CAIQSGGRNQPQHF.

This rearrangement joins TRBV6-6 to TRBJ2-1; possible D gene TRBD1, 5 bases. CDR3 length equals 11 residues. Trimming took 5 bases from V and 15 from J, leaving 14 bases between them. Germline V gene sequence: CDR1 MNHNY, CDR2 SVGAGI (reference sequence). CDR3 coding DNA: TGTGCCAGCAGTGAGGTGGGGCAGCTGTTCTTC. It encodes CASSEVGQLFF.

This clonotype was observed a few times. The chain carries TRBV11-2 and TRBJ1-1, with 9 bases identical to TRBD1. Germline V gene data show CDR1 as SGHAT and CDR2 as FQNNGV. The trim removed 2 bases at V and 0 bases at J, leaving 7 bases unmatched. The CDR3 spans 17 residues. The CDR3 sequence: CASSLWDRDYMNTEAFF. The CDR3 DNA is TGTGCCAGCAGCTTATGGGACAGGGACTACATGAACACTGAAGCTTTCTTT. Complete variable domain (other parts from reference TRBV11-2 and TRBJ1-1): EAGVAQSPRYKIIEKRQSVAFWCNPISGHATLYWYQQILGQGPKLLIQFQNNGVVDDSQLPKDRFSAERLKGVDSTLKIQPAKLEDSAVYLCASSLWDRDYMNTEAFFGQGTRLTVV.

This clonotype showed up just a few times. The chain recombines TRBV7-9 with TRBJ2-3; D gene ambiguous. CDR1 and CDR2 (germline): SEHNR, FQNEAQ (reference sequence). Trimming took 4 bases from V and 0 from J, leaving 20 bases between them. The CDR3 loop spans 18 amino acids. CDR3 protein: CASSSSYVSGPSTDTQYF. CDR3 sequence (DNA): TGTGCCAGCAGCTCCTCCTACGTGTCGGGTCCTAGCACAGATACGCAGTATTTT.

Only a few counts were recorded for this clonotype. This chain uses TRBV11-2 with TRBJ1-2; 8 bases match TRBD1. This CDR3 is 14 amino acids long. V was pared by 2 bases and J by 6 bases, with 5 bases of the junction left unmatched. Germline CDR1 SGHAT, CDR2 FQNNGV. CDR3 sequence reads: CASSLIRTGNGYTF. The CDR3 region has the DNA TGTGCCAGCAGCTTAATCCGGACAGGGAATGGCTACACCTTC.

This clonotype was seen a handful of times. V gene TRBV12-3 or TRBV12-4 combines with J gene TRBJ2-3, with D unresolved. The CDR3 extends over 15 amino acids. The ends were cut back, 1 base at V and 4 bases at J, with 12 bases in the middle. Here the CDR3 reads CASSLDALTADTQYF. The CDR3 DNA reads TGTGCCAGCAGTTTAGACGCCCTAACGGCAGATACGCAGTATTTT.

In this sample, this clonotype turned up many times. The J gene is TRBJ2-1, the V gene TRBV28; 9 bases fit TRBD2. CDR1 is MDHEN, CDR2 SYDVKM, per germline. CDR3 length equals 18 residues. Losses at the gene ends were 5 bases for V and 9 bases for J; bases not matched to a gene: 20. In DNA, the CDR3 is TGTGCCAGCAGTAACTGGGATCTAGCGGGATTTGGGTTAGGTGAGCAGTTCTTC. Protein sequence: CASSNWDLAGFGLGEQFF.

This clonotype was seen only a few times. CDR3 sequence (DNA): TGTGCCACCCGGGACAGGGGACCCGAGGTGGGAAACACCATATATTTT. Protein product: CATRDRGPEVGNTIYF. The chain uses TRBV10-3 and TRBJ1-3; 10 bases align to TRBD1. This CDR3 is built from 16 residues. The V segment lost 10 bases and the J segment 4 bases; nucleotides outside the gene matches: 13. The germline V gene encodes CDR1 ENHRY and CDR2 SYGVKD.

This sequence joins TRBV7-9 and TRBJ2-5; D not certain. This CDR3 has 16 amino acids. Per the germline V gene, CDR1 is SEHNR and CDR2 is FQNEAQ (reference sequence). V dropped 4 bases and J dropped 2 bases, with 17 bases sitting between them. CDR3 nucleotide sequence: TGTGCCAGCAGCTGGAGTAAAGGGCAGGAGCAAGAGACCCAGTACTTC. Translating gives CASSWSKGQEQETQYF.